The table lists the clone carrying this T cell receptor (beta chain) with a few counts. The data belong to a study of blood T cell repertoires in COVID-19. Profiling relied on immunoSEQ multiplex PCR, and the TCRdb table lists in-frame clones only, not all of them. The table shows about 190,000 clones, with over 75% occurring only once. The sequencing sample was made of peripheral blood. This clonotype was sampled from a woman aged 50 to 60 with acute or convalescent COVID-19.

DNA of the CDR3: TGTGCCAGTAGTAGATCTATAGGACAGGTCGGGAACTATGGCTACACCTTC. Translation gives CASSRSIGQVGNYGYTF. The chain joins TRBV19 to TRBJ1-2; 7 positions agree with TRBD1. The CDR3 has 17 amino acids. Germline CDR1 is LNHDA and CDR2 is SQIVND (reference sequence). V gave up 4 bases and J gave up 2 bases; unmatched junction bases: 13.